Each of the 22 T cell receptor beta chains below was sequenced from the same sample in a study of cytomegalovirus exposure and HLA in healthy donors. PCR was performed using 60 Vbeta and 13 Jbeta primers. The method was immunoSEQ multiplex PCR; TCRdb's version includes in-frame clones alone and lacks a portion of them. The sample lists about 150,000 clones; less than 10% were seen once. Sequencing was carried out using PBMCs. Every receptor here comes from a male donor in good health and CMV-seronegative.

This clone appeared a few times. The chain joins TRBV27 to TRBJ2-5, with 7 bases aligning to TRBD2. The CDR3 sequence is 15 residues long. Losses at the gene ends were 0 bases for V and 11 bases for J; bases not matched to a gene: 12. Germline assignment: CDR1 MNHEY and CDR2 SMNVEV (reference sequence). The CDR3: CASSLSLAAPSEQYF. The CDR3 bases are TGTGCCAGCAGTTTATCTCTAGCGGCTCCTTCGGAGCAGTACTTC.

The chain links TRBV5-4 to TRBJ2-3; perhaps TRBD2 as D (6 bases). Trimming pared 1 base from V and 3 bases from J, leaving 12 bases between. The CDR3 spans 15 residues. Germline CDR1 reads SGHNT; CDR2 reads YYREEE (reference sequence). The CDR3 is CASSLKQGGTDTQYF. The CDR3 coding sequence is TGTGCCAGCAGCTTGAAGCAGGGAGGAACAGATACGCAGTATTTT.

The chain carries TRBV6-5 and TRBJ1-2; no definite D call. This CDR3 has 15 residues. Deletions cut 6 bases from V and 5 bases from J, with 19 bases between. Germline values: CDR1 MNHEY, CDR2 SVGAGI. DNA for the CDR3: TGTGCCAGCAGCCTAGACTCCTCCCGTTCATATGGCTACACCTTC. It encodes CASSLDSSRSYGYTF.

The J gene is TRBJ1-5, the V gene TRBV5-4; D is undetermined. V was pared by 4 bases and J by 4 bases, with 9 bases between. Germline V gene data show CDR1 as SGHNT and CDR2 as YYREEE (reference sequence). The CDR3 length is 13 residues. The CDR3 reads CASSLDPNQPQHF. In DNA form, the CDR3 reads TGTGCCAGCAGCCTAGATCCGAATCAGCCCCAGCATTTT.

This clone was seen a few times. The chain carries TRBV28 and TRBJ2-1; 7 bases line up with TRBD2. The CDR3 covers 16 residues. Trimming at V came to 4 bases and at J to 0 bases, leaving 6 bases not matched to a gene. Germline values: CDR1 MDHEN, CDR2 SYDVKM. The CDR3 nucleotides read TGTGCCAGCAGTTCCGGGACTACGGGCTCCTACAATGAGCAGTTCTTC. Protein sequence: CASSSGTTGSYNEQFF.

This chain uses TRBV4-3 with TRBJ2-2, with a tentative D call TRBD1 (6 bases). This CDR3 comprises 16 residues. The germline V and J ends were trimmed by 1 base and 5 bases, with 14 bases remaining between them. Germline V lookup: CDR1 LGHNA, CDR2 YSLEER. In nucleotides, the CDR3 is TGCGCCAGCAGCCAAGTAGGGGCAGGGGCTACCGGGGAGCTGTTTTTT. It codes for CASSQVGAGATGELFF.

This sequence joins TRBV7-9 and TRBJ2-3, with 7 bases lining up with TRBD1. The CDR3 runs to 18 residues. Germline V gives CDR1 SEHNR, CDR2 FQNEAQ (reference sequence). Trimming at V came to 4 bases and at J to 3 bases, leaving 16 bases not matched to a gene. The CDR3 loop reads CASSSQPDWTGLTDTQYF. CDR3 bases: TGTGCCAGCAGCTCCCAACCTGACTGGACAGGCTTAACAGATACGCAGTATTTT.

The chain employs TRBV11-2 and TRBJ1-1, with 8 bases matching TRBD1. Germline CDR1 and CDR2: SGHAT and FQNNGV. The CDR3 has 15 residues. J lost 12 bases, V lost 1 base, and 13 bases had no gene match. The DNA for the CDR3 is TGTGCCAGCAGCTTAGGACTACGGACAGGGAAGGAGTCTTTCTTT. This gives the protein CASSLGLRTGKESFF.

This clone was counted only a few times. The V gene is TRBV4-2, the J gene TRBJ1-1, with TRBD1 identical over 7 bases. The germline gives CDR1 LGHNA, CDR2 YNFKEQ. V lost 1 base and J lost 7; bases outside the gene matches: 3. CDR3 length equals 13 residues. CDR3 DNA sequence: TGTGCCAGCAGCCAAGGGACAGGCCTTGAAGCTTTCTTT. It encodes CASSQGTGLEAFF.

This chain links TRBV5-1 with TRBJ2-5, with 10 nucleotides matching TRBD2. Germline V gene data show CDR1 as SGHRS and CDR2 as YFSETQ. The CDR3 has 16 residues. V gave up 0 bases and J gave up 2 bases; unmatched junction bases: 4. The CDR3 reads CASSLVSSGGQETQYF. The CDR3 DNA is TGCGCCAGCAGCTTGGTTTCTAGCGGGGGACAAGAGACCCAGTACTTC.

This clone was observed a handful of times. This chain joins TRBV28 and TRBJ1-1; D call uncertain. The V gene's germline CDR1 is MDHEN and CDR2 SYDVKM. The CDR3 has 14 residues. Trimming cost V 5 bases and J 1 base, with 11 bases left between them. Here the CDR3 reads CASSLTPGNTEAFF. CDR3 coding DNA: TGTGCCAGCAGTCTTACCCCGGGGAACACTGAAGCTTTCTTT.

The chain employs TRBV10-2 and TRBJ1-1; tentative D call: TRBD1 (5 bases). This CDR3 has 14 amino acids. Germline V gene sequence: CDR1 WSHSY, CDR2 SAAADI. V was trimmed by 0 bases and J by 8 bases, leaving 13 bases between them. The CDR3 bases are TGCGCCAGCAGTGAGTCGCGGGCGGGGGGAGAAGCTTTCTTT. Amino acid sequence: CASSESRAGGEAFF.

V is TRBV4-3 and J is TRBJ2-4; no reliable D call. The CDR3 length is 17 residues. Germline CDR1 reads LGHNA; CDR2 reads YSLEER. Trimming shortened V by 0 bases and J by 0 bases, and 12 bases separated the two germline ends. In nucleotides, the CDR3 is TGCGCCAGCAGCCAAGATAATTCGCGGCTAGCCAAAAACATTCAGTACTTC. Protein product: CASSQDNSRLAKNIQYF.

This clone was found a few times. This CDR3 reads CASTTTRNTEAFF. CDR3 in DNA: TGTGCCAGCACCACGACACGAAACACTGAAGCTTTCTTT. The chain is built from TRBV28 and TRBJ1-1; D not resolved. Trimming cost V 7 bases and J 2 bases, with 11 bases left between them. The CDR3 sequence is 13 residues long. Germline V gene lookup returns CDR1 MDHEN and CDR2 SYDVKM.

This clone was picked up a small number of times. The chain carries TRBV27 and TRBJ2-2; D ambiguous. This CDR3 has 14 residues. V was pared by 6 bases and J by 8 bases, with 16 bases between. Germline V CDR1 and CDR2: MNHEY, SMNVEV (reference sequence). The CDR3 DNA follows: TGTGCCAGCAGGTGGGCCGTAAGCCCTGGGGAGCTGTTTTTT. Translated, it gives CASRWAVSPGELFF.

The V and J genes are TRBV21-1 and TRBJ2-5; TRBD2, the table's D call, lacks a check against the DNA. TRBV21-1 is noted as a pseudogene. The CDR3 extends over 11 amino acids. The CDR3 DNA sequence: TGTGCCAGCAGCCTTCAAGAGACCCAGTACTTC. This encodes CASSLQETQYF.

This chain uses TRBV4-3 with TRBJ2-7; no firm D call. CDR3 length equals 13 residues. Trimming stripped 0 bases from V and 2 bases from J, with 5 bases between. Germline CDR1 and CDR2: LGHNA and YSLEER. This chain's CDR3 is CASSQERAYEQYF. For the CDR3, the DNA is TGCGCCAGCAGCCAAGAGCGCGCCTACGAGCAGTACTTC.

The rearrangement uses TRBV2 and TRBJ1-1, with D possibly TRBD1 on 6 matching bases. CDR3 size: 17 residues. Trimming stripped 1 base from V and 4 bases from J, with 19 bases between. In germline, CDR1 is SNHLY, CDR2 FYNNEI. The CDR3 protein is CASSEVVGGEGVTEAFF. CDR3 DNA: TGTGCCAGCAGTGAAGTGGTGGGGGGGGAGGGGGTCACTGAAGCTTTCTTT. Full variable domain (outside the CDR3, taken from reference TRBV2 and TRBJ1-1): EPEVTQTPSHQVTQMGQEVILRCVPISNHLYFYWYRQILGQKVEFLVSFYNNEISEKSEIFDDQFSVERPDGSNFTLKIRSTKLEDSAMYFCASSEVVGGEGVTEAFFGQGTRLTVV.

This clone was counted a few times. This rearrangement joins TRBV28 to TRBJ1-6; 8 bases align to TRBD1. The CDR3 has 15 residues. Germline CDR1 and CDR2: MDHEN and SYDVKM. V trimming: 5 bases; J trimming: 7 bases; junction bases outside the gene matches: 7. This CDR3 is CASSHIQGGNSPLHF. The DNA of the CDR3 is TGTGCCAGCAGTCATATACAGGGGGGGAATTCACCCCTCCACTTT. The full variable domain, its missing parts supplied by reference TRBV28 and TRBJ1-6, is DVKVTQSSRYLVKRTGEKVFLECVQDMDHENMFWYRQDPGLGLRLIYFSYDVKMKEKGDIPEGYSVSREKKERFSLILESASTNQTSMYLCASSHIQGGNSPLHFGNGTRLTVT.

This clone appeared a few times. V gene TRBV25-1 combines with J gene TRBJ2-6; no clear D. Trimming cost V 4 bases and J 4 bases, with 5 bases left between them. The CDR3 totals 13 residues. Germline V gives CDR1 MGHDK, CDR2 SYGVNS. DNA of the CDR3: TGTGCCAGCAGTGTTACAGGGGCCAACGTCCTGACTTTC. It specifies CASSVTGANVLTF.

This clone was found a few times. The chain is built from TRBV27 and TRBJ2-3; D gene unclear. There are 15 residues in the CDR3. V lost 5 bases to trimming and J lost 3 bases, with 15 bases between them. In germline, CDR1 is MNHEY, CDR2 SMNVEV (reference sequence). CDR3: CASSPRSKQTDTQYF. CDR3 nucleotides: TGTGCCAGCAGTCCCCGGTCGAAACAGACAGATACGCAGTATTTT.

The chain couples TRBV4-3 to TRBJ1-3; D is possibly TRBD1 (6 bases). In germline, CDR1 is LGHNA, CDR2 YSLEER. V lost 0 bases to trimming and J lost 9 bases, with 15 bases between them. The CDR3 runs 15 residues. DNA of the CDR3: TGCGCCAGCAGCCAAGATTTGGGGACACTCCCCACCATATATTTT. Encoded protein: CASSQDLGTLPTIYF.